This T cell receptor (beta chain) was captured in a study of tumor-infiltrating lymphocytes in primary liver carcinoma. Study in general: Each of the growths was stage T1-T3 N0M0, extending about 4.2 to 10 cm across. The study obtained roughly 3.5 to 7.5 million productive TCRbeta reads per sample, similar across tissue types. Study-wide results and caveats: Compared with tumor region pairs, tumor-adjacent and tumor-blood pairs overlapped less. Only about 8-25% of top clones were detected in all five tumor regions.

In the case of this clonotype: What it binds is not known. At one end, the junction sequence differs from germline, possibly due to a read error.

The tissue used was unsorted bulk material of about 19-33 mg. RNA and DNA were co-extracted from it with the AllPrep DNA/RNA mini kit. The CDR3 sequence is 13 residues long. Germline V gene lookup returns CDR1 MDHEN and CDR2 SYDVKM. TCR beta cDNA was prepared out of 450 to 500 ng total RNA by means of a constant-region primer. Nested multiplex PCR, run for three rounds with slightly modified ARM-PCR, yielded TCR beta libraries. The first two PCR rounds, around 10 cycles each, used TRBV1-TRBV30 forward primers and a C-beta reverse primer. Using its own MiXCR run on the multiplex PCR reads, TCRdb lists one record per CDR3 protein. The sample holds 50,000 to 60,000 distinct CDR3 sequences, about 77% seen once.

J is TRBJ1-2 and V is TRBV28, with D possibly matching TRBD1 (5 bases). The origin of this receptor is a man in his forties or fifties with primary liver carcinoma and hepatitis B virus infection. Sequencing was carried out using liver tumor tissue from sampling region 5. Documented subset: tumor region T5, tumor centre. CDR3 DNA sequence: TGCGCCAGCAGTGTCCGGGACGGCTATCGCTACACCTTC. As protein: CASSVRDGYRYTF.